The sequence of this TCR beta chain was determined in a study of blood T cell repertoires in COVID-19. Study information: Some COVID-19 samples were acute and others convalescent; all came from the United States, Italy and Spain. PBMCs, B-cell-depleted T cells, or T cells provided the cDNA or gDNA that made up the material.

CDR3 length: 16 amino acids. Losses at the gene ends were 5 bases for V and 3 bases for J; bases not matched to a gene: 8. Per germline, CDR1 KGHDR and CDR2 SFDVKD. As processed by the authors: The authors estimated nucleated cell counts from reference gene primer amplification. The assay was immunoSEQ multiplex PCR, and TCRdb's table has in-frame clones only and misses some. That table gives V, J and clone size, and the DNA gave D and trimming. The sample records more than 95,000 clones, about 89% being singletons. The rearrangement links TRBV24-1 to TRBJ2-3; TRBD1 matches 9 bases. The clonotype originates from a human donor in a cohort sampled during active COVID-19. Material: peripheral blood. CDR3 sequence reads: CATSAAAGTGTDTQYF. The CDR3, as DNA: TGTGCCACCAGTGCCGCCGCCGGGACAGGGACAGATACGCAGTATTTT.